This T cell receptor beta chain was recovered during a study of shared clonotypes between healthy human individuals. Study information: There were three CD4 naive, three CD4 memory, two CD8 naive and one CD8 memory plates per donor.

Trimming left V 0 bases short and J 2 bases short, with 11 bases between. The germline gives CDR1 MNHEY, CDR2 SMNVEV (reference sequence). The CDR3 extends over 15 amino acids. Naive CD8 populations comprised CD45RO-negative cells positively selected for CCR7, excluding terminally differentiated effector memory CD45RA+ cells. Study results and caveats: Sorted-subset sequencing, rarefaction showed, was incomplete despite large depth. When compared with the clonotypes that were shared by all four sorted-subset donors, the non-shared clonotypes turned out to have lower generation probabilities.

This clone has just a few counts. Its antigen remains unidentified. The sample carries other DNA sequences with the same CDR3. Researchers divided each subset's genomic DNA evenly across several immunoSEQ plates. Data came from immunoSEQ multiplex PCR; TCRdb stores just in-frame clones and leaves some out. The sample has approximately 2,000,000 clones; 80% to 95% are singletons. This clonotype originated in a man aged 18 to 30 in good health. Some clones in this sample may be carry-over from other donors' samples. The sequenced sample consisted of naive CD8+ T cells from PBMCs. This chain links TRBV27 with TRBJ2-7; D is perhaps TRBD1 or TRBD2 (6 bases each). In DNA, the CDR3 is TGTGCCAGCAGTTTATCTTCGGGGGCAACCTACGAGCAGTACTTC. It translates to CASSLSSGATYEQYF.